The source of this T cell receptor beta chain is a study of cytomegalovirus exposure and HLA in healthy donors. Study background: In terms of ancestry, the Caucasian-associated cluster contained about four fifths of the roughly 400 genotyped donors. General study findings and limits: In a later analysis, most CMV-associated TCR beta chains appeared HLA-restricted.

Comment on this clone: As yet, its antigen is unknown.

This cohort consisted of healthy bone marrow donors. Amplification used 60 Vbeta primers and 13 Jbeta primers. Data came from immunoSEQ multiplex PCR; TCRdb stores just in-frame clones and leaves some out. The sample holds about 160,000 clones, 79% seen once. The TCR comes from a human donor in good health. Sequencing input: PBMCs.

The CDR3 reads CASSRGQGPYEQYF. The DNA for the CDR3 is TGCGCCAGCAGCCGAGGGCAGGGGCCCTACGAGCAGTACTTC. The chain joins TRBV5-1 to TRBJ2-7, with D tentatively TRBD1 (6 bases). The germline V and J ends were trimmed by 4 bases and 2 bases, with 13 bases remaining between them. In germline, CDR1 is SGHRS, CDR2 YFSETQ. The CDR3 sequence is 14 residues long.